This TCR beta chain was identified during a study of OX40 agonist ivuxolimab in advanced cancers. The CDR3 length is 15 residues. Deletions cut 2 bases from V and 4 bases from J, with 17 bases between. CDR1 GTSNPN and CDR2 SVGIG come from the germline V gene (reference sequence). Sequencing used immunoSEQ multiplex PCR; TCRdb keeps in-frame clones, though not all of them. The sample carries under 70,000 clones, about 85% recorded once. The TCR was taken from an adult with an advanced solid tumor such as melanoma, head and neck, liver or kidney cancer. The genes are TRBV30 and TRBJ2-5, with D perhaps assigned TRBD1 or TRBD2 (6 bases each). The input for sequencing was CD4+ or CD8+ T cells sorted from blood, taken in a trial of the OX40 agonist ivuxolimab. CDR3 nucleotides: TGTGCCTGGAGTCCCCCGGCCAGGGGAGGAGAGACCCAGTACTTC. It yields the protein CAWSPPARGGETQYF.